These 9 T cell receptor beta chains came from one sample sequenced in a study of identical twins (dated by TCRdb to the mid-2010s). The library was produced with 5' RACE. Sequencing was carried out with an Illumina HiSeq 2000. TCRdb reprocessed the public reads (quality trimming at Q25 with fastp, clone calling with MiXCR) and kept in-frame beta chains. CDR3 protein duplicates are merged, each entry listing the most common genes and DNA. This sample is represented by around 690,000 distinct CDR3 sequences; about 20% of them were singletons. The ten largest account for 4.3% of the sample. The same sample was also used in a study of T cells expressing NK-cell markers.

Specimen: PBMCs. All receptors come from a woman between 18 and 29 years old in good health.

The chain employs TRBV20-1 and TRBJ2-2; 8 bases match TRBD2. Germline V lookup: CDR1 DFQATT, CDR2 SNEGSKA (reference sequence). The CDR3 is 14 residues long. Unmatched junction bases numbered 4, after V lost 3 bases and J lost 4 bases. DNA of the CDR3: TGCAGTGCTAGCGGGAGGGTCCTCACCGGGGAGCTGTTTTTT. Translated, it gives CSASGRVLTGELFF.

This clonotype has just a few counts. V and J are TRBV15 and TRBJ2-7, with 7 nucleotides matching TRBD1. J gave up 0 bases and V 5 bases, and 10 bases lay outside the gene matches. The germline gives CDR1 LNHNV, CDR2 YYDKDF (reference sequence). The CDR3 is 16 amino acids. The CDR3: CATSGIGGATSYEQYF. In DNA form, the CDR3 reads TGTGCCACCAGCGGAATAGGGGGCGCGACCTCCTACGAGCAGTACTTC.

Many counts were recorded for this clonotype. The chain carries TRBV12-3 or TRBV12-4 and TRBJ2-1, with 11 bases lining up with TRBD2. The CDR3 contains 15 residues. Germline trimming cut 6 bases from V and 6 bases from J; bases unmatched to any gene: 7. This CDR3 is CASRTGTSGLNEQFF. The CDR3 DNA sequence: TGTGCCAGCAGGACCGGGACTAGCGGACTCAATGAGCAGTTCTTC.

This chain uses TRBV20-1 with TRBJ2-3; tentative D call: TRBD2 (7 bases). The CDR3 covers 14 residues. The V gene's germline CDR1 is DFQATT and CDR2 SNEGSKA (reference sequence). V shed 1 base and J shed 2 bases, with 10 bases lying between them. CDR3 in amino acids: CSARVGGLTDTQYF. CDR3 nucleotides: TGCAGTGCTAGAGTGGGGGGGCTCACAGATACGCAGTATTTT.

This clonotype was observed a handful of times. V gene TRBV7-2 combines with J gene TRBJ2-2; D not certain. V dropped 3 bases and J dropped 1 base, with 6 bases sitting between them. Germline V gene lookup returns CDR1 SGHTA and CDR2 FQGNSA. This CDR3 comprises 14 residues. DNA for the CDR3: TGTGCCAGCAGCTTGAAGCGGAACACCGGGGAGCTGTTTTTT. Translation gives CASSLKRNTGELFF. Using reference TRBV7-2 and TRBJ2-2 for the parts outside the CDR3, the full variable domain is GAGVSQSPSNKVTEKGKDVELRCDPISGHTALYWYRQSLGQGLEFLIYFQGNSAPDKSGLPSDRFSAERTGGSVSTLTIQRTQQEDSAVYLCASSLKRNTGELFFGEGSRLTVL.

This clonotype has just a few counts. V is TRBV6-6 and J is TRBJ1-5; no clear D. Deletions cut 2 bases from V and 4 bases from J, with 6 bases between. Germline assignment: CDR1 MNHNY and CDR2 SVGAGI (reference sequence). The CDR3 covers 13 residues. CDR3 loop: CASSYHVNQPQHF. The DNA of the CDR3 is TGTGCCAGCAGTTACCATGTAAATCAGCCCCAGCATTTT.

This clonotype occurred many times. This chain connects TRBV4-3 to TRBJ2-1; 10 bases fit TRBD2. The CDR3 sequence is 15 residues long. Per germline, CDR1 LGHNA and CDR2 YSLEER. V was clipped by 4 bases and J by 10 bases; unmatched bases: 10. CDR3 protein: CASSPTSGRAEEQFF. DNA for the CDR3: TGCGCCAGCAGCCCGACCAGCGGGAGGGCCGAGGAGCAGTTCTTC.

The sample holds a few counts of this clonotype. The genes are TRBV7-3 and TRBJ2-7, with D maybe TRBD1 (5 bases). Germline values: CDR1 SGHTA, CDR2 FQGTGA. The CDR3 covers 14 residues. V lost 5 bases and J lost 0, with 11 bases in between. CDR3 region: CASSAGRGSYEQYF. The CDR3 DNA follows: TGTGCCAGCAGCGCCGGAAGGGGCTCCTACGAGCAGTACTTC.

The V gene is TRBV9, the J gene TRBJ2-2; D is undetermined. V lost 4 bases and J lost 6, with 13 bases in between. The germline gives CDR1 SGDLS, CDR2 YYNGEE. The CDR3 has 14 residues. The CDR3 nucleotides read TGTGCCAGCAGCCCCCCCACCCGGCCCGGGGAGCTGTTTTTT. Translation: CASSPPTRPGELFF.